The 4 T cell receptor beta chains presented below share a single source sample, sequenced in a study of graft-versus-host responses after intestinal transplantation. Profiling relied on immunoSEQ multiplex PCR, and the TCRdb table lists in-frame clones only, not all of them. The sample has roughly 90,000 clones; about 85% are singletons. Their antigen targets remain unknown. Material: unstimulated CD4+ T cells sorted from spleen or lymph node cells, obtained before transplant. These receptors were obtained from a human donor who was the organ donor for an intestinal transplant.

This clone occurred once. The rearrangement uses TRBV28 and TRBJ2-7, with TRBD2 identical over 7 bases. With V trimmed by 6 bases and J by 3 bases, 2 bases remained unmatched. Germline CDR1 and CDR2: MDHEN and SYDVKM. This CDR3 has 12 residues. CDR3 sequence (DNA): TGTGCCAGCAGGGGGAGGGTCTACGAGCAGTACTTC. Its translation is CASRGRVYEQYF. The entire variable domain, with the rest obtained from reference TRBV28 and TRBJ2-7, is as follows: DVKVTQSSRYLVKRTGEKVFLECVQDMDHENMFWYRQDPGLGLRLIYFSYDVKMKEKGDIPEGYSVSREKKERFSLILESASTNQTSMYLCASRGRVYEQYFGPGTRLTVT.

This clone has only a few counts. V usage is TRBV4-2 and J usage is TRBJ2-7; tentatively, D is TRBD2 (5 bases). The CDR3 contains 13 residues. V lost 4 bases and J 9 bases, leaving 16 bases between the germline ends. The germline V gene encodes CDR1 LGHNA and CDR2 YNFKEQ. The CDR3 DNA reads as TGTGCCAGCAGCCGAGGGCCTAGTGGGGTGCAGTACTTC. It specifies CASSRGPSGVQYF.

The CDR3 bases are TGTGCCAGCAGCATACAGGGTGACGAGCAGTACTTC. Protein product: CASSIQGDEQYF. The chain joins TRBV5-6 to TRBJ2-7; a possible D gene is TRBD1 (6 bases). V lost 4 bases, J lost 5 bases, and 10 bases lay in between. Per germline, CDR1 SGHDT and CDR2 YYEEEE. CDR3 length: 12 residues.

J is TRBJ2-2 and V is TRBV25-1; maybe TRBD2 (6 bases). The CDR3 is 17 amino acids. The germline V and J ends were trimmed by 3 bases and 2 bases, with 16 bases remaining between them. CDR1 is MGHDK, CDR2 SYGVNS, per germline. The chain's CDR3 is CASSEAPGLLNTGELFF. The CDR3 DNA sequence: TGTGCCAGCAGTGAGGCGCCCGGACTACTAAACACCGGGGAGCTGTTTTTT.